These T cell receptor beta chains were read from a single sample in a study of CXCR3-negative and CXCR3-positive naive CD8 T cells. TCRdb re-called the 5' RACE reads, yielding one record per CDR3 amino acid sequence without DNA. With over 95,000 distinct CDR3 sequences in the sample, the ten largest clones hold just over 0.35%. Sequencing input: naive CXCR3+ CD8+ T cells from blood. These TCRs come from a human donor in good health. Some clones in this sample may be carry-over from other donors' samples. Both conserved end residues are part of each CDR3.

>TRBV29-1|TRBJ2-2|12
CSVEDHTGELFF
>TRBV29-1|TRBJ2-1|13
CSVQGSSYNEQFF
>TRBV6-1|TRBJ2-1|14
CASSDTGGLNEQFF
>TRBV28|TRBJ1-4|14
CASGTGTGNEKLFF
>TRBV11-3|TRBJ2-7|13
CASSLRVYYEQYF
>TRBV7-6|TRBJ1-5|19
CASPRRRGQKLTDNQPQHF
>TRBV9|TRBJ1-1|16
CASSARDRGVSTEAFF
>TRBV7-3|TRBJ2-7|14
CASSLFSGSYEQYF
>TRBV29-1|TRBJ2-7|14
CSVPGTENSYEQYF
>TRBV7-6|TRBJ2-5|19
CASSLIGGTSGGVLETQYF
>TRBV12-3/TRBV12-4|TRBJ2-1|14
CASSQPVGANEQFF
>TRBV19|TRBJ2-3|15
CASRLLAGGTDTQYF
>TRBV6-5|TRBJ2-1|17
CASSYSPAGPRENEQFF
>TRBV29-1|TRBJ1-4|16
CSVEEAGEGPGEKLFF
>TRBV4-1|TRBJ2-6|15
CASSQYASGANVLTF
>TRBV7-9|TRBJ1-6|15
CARSFGSAYNSPLHF
>TRBV12-3/TRBV12-4|TRBJ2-1|16
CASSFYGGSSYNEQFF
>TRBV7-9|TRBJ2-1|11
CASSSTFEQFF
>TRBV27|TRBJ2-1|15
CASNSADTVDNEQFF
>TRBV12-3/TRBV12-4|TRBJ2-7|13
CASSPWEGDEQYF
>TRBV6-2/TRBV6-3|TRBJ2-1|13
CASSYVRNNEQFF
>TRBV12-3/TRBV12-4|TRBJ2-7|14
CASSLPRDRAEQYF
>TRBV7-9|TRBJ1-4|17
CASSLGESGDLTEKLFF
>TRBV7-2|TRBJ2-5|14
CASSFGTLQETQYF
>TRBV27|TRBJ2-1|16
CASSLSFSGYYNEQFF
>TRBV9|TRBJ2-3|16
CASSAQTLGGTDTQYF
>TRBV7-9|TRBJ2-7|16
CASLPFSPGGSYEQYF
>TRBV4-1|TRBJ1-3|16
CASSQVFPGSGNTIYF
>TRBV2|TRBJ2-5|14
CASRRQGYEETQYF
>TRBV12-3/TRBV12-4|TRBJ2-1|17
CASSLGGVGRSYNEQFF
>TRBV3-1|TRBJ1-5|14
CASSRTYSNQPQHF
>TRBV6-1|TRBJ2-3|15
CASSEFASSTDTQYF
>TRBV5-1|TRBJ2-3|16
CASSWGGAHSTDTQYF
>TRBV6-4|TRBJ2-1|15
CASSETSGSHNEQFF
>TRBV6-2/TRBV6-3|TRBJ2-1|11
CASSMQGVRFF
>TRBV7-9|TRBJ2-5|15
CASSLPRDGQETQYF
>TRBV27|TRBJ2-1|14
CASKRTSGTDEQFF
>TRBV7-3|TRBJ2-1|16
CASSLTADSSYNEQFF
>TRBV12-3/TRBV12-4|TRBJ2-3|15
CGSSSLAGAPDTQYF
>TRBV7-9|TRBJ2-6|18
CASSLLTTGLAGANVLTF
>TRBV15|TRBJ1-6|17
CATSDPQGIPLRSPLHF
>TRBV28|TRBJ2-3|13
CASSSPPEWPQYF
>TRBV27|TRBJ2-1|12
CASVAPYNEQFF